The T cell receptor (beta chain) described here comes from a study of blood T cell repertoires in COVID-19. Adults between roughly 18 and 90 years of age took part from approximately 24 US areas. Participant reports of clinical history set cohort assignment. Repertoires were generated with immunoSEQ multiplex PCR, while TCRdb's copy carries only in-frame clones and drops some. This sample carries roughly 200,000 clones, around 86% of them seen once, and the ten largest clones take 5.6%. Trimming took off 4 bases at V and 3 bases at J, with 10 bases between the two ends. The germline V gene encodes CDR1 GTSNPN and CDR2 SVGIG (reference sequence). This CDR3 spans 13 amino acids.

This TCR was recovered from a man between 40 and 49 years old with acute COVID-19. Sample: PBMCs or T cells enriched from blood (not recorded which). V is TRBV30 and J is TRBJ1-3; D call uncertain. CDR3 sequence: CAWTEAIGNTIYF. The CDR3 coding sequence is TGTGCCTGGACAGAGGCTATTGGAAACACCATATATTTT.